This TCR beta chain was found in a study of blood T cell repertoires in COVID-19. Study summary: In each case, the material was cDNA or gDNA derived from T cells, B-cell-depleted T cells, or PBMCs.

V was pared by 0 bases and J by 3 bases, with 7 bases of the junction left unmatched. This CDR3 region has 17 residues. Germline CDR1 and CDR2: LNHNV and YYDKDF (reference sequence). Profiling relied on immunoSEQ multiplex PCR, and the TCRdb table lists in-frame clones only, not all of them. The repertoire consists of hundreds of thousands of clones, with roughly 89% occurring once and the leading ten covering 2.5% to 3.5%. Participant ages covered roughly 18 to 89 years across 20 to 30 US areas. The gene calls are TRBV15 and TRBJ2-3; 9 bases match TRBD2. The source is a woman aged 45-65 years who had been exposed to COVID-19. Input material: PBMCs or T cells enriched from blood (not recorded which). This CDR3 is CATSRDRFSGGTDTQYF. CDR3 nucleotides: TGTGCCACCAGCAGAGATCGTTTTAGCGGGGGAACAGATACGCAGTATTTT.